The clone carrying this T cell receptor beta chain was detected ten times or more. Its antigen remains unknown. These data come from a study of early T cells in non-severe SARS-CoV-2 infection. Study-wide context: The study sequenced bulk RNA from unsorted whole blood, with chains unpaired. Regarding the study as a whole: Clonotype matching in VDJdb favored anti-spike CD8 responses and did not capture private and CD4 specificities.

Germline assignment: CDR1 DFQATT and CDR2 SNEGSKA (reference sequence). The CDR3 loop spans 12 amino acids. With 5 bases clipped from V and 9 bases from J, the junction kept 2 bases outside the gene matches. Individually, cDNA molecules had unique molecular identifiers attached to them. TCRdb re-called the 5' RACE reads with MiXCR, one entry per CDR3 protein. The table has approximately 30,000 distinct CDR3 sequences, roughly 5.7% seen once. The sample consisted of whole blood. The clonotype comes from an adult who was a healthcare worker with PCR-confirmed SARS-CoV-2 infection or an uninfected control (not recorded which). The chain carries TRBV20-1 and TRBJ1-6; 9 bases agree with TRBD1. CDR3 bases: TGCAGTGCTTCGGGACAGGGTTCACCCCTCCACTTT. It is translated as CSASGQGSPLHF.